The subject of this entry is one T cell receptor (beta chain). The antigen remains unidentified. The data stem from a study of cytomegalovirus exposure and HLA in healthy donors. Study information: An early release of data contained about 85 million unique TCRs, which came from HLA-typed donors.

V lost 5 bases to trimming and J lost 3 bases; unmatched junction nucleotides: 8. This CDR3 is built from 16 residues. Germline values: CDR1 KGHSH, CDR2 LQKENI. Points from the study as a whole: A later analysis linked a missense variant in DCLRE1C to the trimming of TCR beta V and J genes. Altogether, 160 or so TCR beta chains were recorded as cytomegalovirus-associated.

Amplification used 60 Vbeta primers and 13 Jbeta primers. The data were produced by immunoSEQ multiplex PCR, yet TCRdb's version contains in-frame clones alone and is incomplete. The sample gives over 80,000 clones, around 82% of which show up once; 3% to 4% is in the top ten. This chain connects TRBV18 to TRBJ2-3; 10 bases match TRBD2. Sequencing used PBMCs. The clonotype originates from a man aged 25-40 years in good health and CMV-seropositive. CDR3 in amino acids: CASSFSSGRGTDTQYF. CDR3 DNA: TGTGCCAGCTCATTTTCTAGCGGGAGAGGGACAGATACGCAGTATTTT.